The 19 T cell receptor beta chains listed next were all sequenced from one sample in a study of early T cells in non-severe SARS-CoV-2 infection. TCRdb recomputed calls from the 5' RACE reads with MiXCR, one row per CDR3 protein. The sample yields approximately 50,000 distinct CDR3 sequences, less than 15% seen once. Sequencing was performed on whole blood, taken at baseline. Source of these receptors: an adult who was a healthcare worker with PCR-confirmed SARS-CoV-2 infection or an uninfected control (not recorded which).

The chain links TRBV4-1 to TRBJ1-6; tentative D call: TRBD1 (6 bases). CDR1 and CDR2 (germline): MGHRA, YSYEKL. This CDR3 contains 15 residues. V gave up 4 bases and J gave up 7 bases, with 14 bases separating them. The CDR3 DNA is TGCGCCAGCAGCCGTACCGGGGGCGGAAATTCACCCCTCCACTTT. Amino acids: CASSRTGGGNSPLHF.

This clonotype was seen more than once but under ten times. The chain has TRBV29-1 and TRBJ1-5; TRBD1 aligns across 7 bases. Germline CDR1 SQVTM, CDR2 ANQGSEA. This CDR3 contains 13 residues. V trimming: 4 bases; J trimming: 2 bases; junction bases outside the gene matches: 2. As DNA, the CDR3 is TGCAGCGTTGCCACAGGGGGCAATCAGCCCCAGCATTTT. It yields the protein CSVATGGNQPQHF.

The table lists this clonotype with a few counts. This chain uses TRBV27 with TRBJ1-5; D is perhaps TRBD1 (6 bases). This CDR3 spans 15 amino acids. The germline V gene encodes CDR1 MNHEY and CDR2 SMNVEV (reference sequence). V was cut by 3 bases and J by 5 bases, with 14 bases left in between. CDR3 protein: CASSFGRGWDQPQHF. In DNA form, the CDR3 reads TGTGCCAGCAGTTTCGGCAGGGGATGGGATCAGCCCCAGCATTTT.

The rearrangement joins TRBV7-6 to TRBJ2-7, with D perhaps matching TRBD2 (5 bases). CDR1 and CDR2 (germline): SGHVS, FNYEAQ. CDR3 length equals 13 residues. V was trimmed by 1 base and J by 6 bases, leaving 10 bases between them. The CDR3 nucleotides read TGTGCCAGCAGCTTAGTCGCGGCGGGCGAGCAGTACTTC. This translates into CASSLVAAGEQYF.

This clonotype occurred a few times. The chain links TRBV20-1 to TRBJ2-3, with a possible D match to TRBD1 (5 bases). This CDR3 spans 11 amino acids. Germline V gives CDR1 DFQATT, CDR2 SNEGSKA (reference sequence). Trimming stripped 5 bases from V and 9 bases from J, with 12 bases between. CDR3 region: CSAHWGPTQYF. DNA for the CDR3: TGCAGTGCTCACTGGGGCCCGACGCAGTATTTT.

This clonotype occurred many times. The CDR3 sequence is CASSPRLESGELFF. The CDR3 region has the DNA TGTGCCAGCTCACCACGTTTGGAGTCCGGGGAGCTGTTTTTT. V is TRBV18 and J is TRBJ2-2; the D is unclear. Germline assignment: CDR1 KGHSH and CDR2 LQKENI. The V end lost 1 base, the J end lost 6 bases, and 9 bases lay between the germline ends. The CDR3 has 14 amino acids.

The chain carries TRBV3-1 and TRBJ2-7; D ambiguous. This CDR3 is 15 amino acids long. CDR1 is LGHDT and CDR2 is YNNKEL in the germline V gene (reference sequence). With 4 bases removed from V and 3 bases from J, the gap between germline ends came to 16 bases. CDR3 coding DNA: TGTGCCAGCAGCCCACGGACCAGACAAATCTACGAGCAGTACTTC. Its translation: CASSPRTRQIYEQYF.

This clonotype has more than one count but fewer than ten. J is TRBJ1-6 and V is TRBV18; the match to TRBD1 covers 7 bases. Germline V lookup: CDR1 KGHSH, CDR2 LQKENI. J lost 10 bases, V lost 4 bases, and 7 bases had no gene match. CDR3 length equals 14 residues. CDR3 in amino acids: CASSRDRAGSPLHF. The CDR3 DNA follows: TGTGCCAGCTCACGCGACAGGGCTGGGTCACCCCTCCACTTT.

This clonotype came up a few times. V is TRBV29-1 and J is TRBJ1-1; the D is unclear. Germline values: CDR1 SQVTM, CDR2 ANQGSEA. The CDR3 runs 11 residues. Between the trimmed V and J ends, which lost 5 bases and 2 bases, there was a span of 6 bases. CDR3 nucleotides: TGCAGCGTTATCGGTAACACTGAAGCTTTCTTT. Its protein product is CSVIGNTEAFF.

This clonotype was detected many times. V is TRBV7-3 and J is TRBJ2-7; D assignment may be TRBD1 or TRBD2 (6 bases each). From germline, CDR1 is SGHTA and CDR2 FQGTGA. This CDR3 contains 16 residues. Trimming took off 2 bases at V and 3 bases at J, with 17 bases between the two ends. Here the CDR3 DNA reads TGTGCCAGCAGCTTAGAAGGGGGACTCCCCTTCTACGAGCAGTACTTC. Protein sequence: CASSLEGGLPFYEQYF.

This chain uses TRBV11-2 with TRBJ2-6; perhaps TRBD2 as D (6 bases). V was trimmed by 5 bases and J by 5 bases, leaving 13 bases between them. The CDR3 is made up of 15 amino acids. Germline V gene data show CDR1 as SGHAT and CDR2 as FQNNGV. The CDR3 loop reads CASSLPGVWANVLTF. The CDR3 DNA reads TGTGCCAGCAGCCTTCCGGGGGTATGGGCCAACGTCCTGACTTTC. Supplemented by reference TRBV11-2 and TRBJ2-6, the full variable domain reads EAGVAQSPRYKIIEKRQSVAFWCNPISGHATLYWYQQILGQGPKLLIQFQNNGVVDDSQLPKDRFSAERLKGVDSTLKIQPAKLEDSAVYLCASSLPGVWANVLTFGAGSRLTVL.

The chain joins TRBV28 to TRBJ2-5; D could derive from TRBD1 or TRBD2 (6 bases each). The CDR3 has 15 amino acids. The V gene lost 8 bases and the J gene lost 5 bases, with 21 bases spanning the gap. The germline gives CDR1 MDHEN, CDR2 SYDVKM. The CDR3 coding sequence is TGTGCCAGCTCTTCGGGGGCTGAGGAGGGGGAGACCCAGTACTTC. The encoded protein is CASSSGAEEGETQYF. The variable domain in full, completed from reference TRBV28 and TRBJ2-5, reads DVKVTQSSRYLVKRTGEKVFLECVQDMDHENMFWYRQDPGLGLRLIYFSYDVKMKEKGDIPEGYSVSREKKERFSLILESASTNQTSMYLCASSSGAEEGETQYFGPGTRLLVL.

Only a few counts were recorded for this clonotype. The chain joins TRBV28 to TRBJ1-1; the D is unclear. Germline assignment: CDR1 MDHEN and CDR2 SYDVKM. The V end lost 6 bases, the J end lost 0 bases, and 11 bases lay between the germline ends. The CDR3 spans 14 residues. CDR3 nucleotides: TGTGCCAGCAGGTTAGGGTATGTGAACACTGAAGCTTTCTTT. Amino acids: CASRLGYVNTEAFF. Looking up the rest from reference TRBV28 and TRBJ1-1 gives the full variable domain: DVKVTQSSRYLVKRTGEKVFLECVQDMDHENMFWYRQDPGLGLRLIYFSYDVKMKEKGDIPEGYSVSREKKERFSLILESASTNQTSMYLCASRLGYVNTEAFFGQGTRLTVV.

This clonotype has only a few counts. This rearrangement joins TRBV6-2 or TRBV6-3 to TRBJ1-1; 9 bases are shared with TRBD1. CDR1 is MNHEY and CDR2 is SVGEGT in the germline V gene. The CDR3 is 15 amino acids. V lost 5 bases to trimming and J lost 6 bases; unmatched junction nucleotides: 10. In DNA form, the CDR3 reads TGTGCCAGCAGTACAGGGGGGACAGGGAAGGCTGAAGCTTTCTTT. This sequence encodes CASSTGGTGKAEAFF.

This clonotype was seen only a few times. The CDR3 DNA is TGCAGTGCGTCCTACGAGCAGTACTTC. Protein product: CSASYEQYF. V is TRBV20-1 and J is TRBJ2-7; no reliable D call. The germline V and J ends were trimmed by 6 bases and 1 base, with 1 base remaining between them. CDR3 length: 9 residues. The germline V gene encodes CDR1 DFQATT and CDR2 SNEGSKA (reference sequence).

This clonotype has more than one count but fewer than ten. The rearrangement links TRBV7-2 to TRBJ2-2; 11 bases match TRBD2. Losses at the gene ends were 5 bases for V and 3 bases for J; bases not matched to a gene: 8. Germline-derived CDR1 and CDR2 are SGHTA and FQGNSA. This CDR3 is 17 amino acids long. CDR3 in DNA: TGTGCCAGCAGCACACTAGCGGGAGCCGCCGACACCGGGGAGCTGTTTTTT. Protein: CASSTLAGAADTGELFF.

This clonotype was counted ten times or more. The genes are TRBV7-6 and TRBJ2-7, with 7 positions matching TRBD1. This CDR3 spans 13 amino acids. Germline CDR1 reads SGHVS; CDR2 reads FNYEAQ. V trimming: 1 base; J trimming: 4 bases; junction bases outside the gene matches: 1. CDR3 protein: CASSLGDRYEQYF. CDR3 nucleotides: TGTGCCAGCAGCTTAGGGGACAGATACGAGCAGTACTTC.

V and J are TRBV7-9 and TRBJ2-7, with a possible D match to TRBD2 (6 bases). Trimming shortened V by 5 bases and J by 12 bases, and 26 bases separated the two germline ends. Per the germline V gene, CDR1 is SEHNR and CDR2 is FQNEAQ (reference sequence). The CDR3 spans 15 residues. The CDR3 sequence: CASSPLTGTHPRGYF. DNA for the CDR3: TGTGCCAGCAGCCCACTTACCGGGACTCACCCACGGGGGTACTTC.

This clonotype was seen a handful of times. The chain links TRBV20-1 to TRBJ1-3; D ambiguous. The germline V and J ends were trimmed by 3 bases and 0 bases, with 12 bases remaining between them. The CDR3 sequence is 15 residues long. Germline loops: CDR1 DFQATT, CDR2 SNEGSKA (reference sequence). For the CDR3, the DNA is TGCAGTGCTAGTAGAATAGGGCGCTCTGGAAACACCATATATTTT. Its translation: CSASRIGRSGNTIYF.